This section outlines one TCR beta chain sequence together with its context. It has no known antigen specificity. A read error may produce the germline difference seen at one junction end. Flow cytometry had shown CD8+CD57+ cell expansion in the patients selected for sequencing. Severe acquired aplastic anemia was diagnosed in all patients according to International Study of Aplastic Anemia and Agranulocytosis and Camitta criteria. At the time blood was sampled, none of the patients had received any therapy. In the study, sorted CD4+ and CD8+ blood T cells from patients with severe aplastic anemia and from healthy subjects underwent deep sequencing of TCR repertoires. Patients were enrolled under clinicaltrials.gov protocols 00001620, 01623167, 00001397, 00071045, 00081523 and 00961064 in the USA. Ficoll-Paque density gradient centrifugation was used to isolate peripheral blood mononuclear cells. Before DNA extraction, CD4+ and CD8+ T cells were sorted by FACS or by magnetic beads.

The sample is drawn from a study of CD8+CD57+ T cells in acquired aplastic anemia (dated by TCRdb to the late 2010s). For the wider study: A mean of about 3 ug of DNA, ranging from roughly 0.2 to 27.4 ug, was extracted from sorted CD4+ and CD8+ cells. A CD8+CD57+ expansion meant a frequency higher than the mean frequency seen in healthy subjects. General study outcomes and caveats: Patients and healthy controls showed no significant difference in CD8+ Simpson's diversity (P=0.060). Around 30 CD8+ CDR3 sequences were shared between patients and controls but appeared highly expressed in patients and within their immunodominant clones.

TCR beta VDJ combination and CDR3 sequence profiling used genomic DNA as the template. An Illumina HiSeq 2000 was the platform used for TCR repertoire sequencing. Under the source paper's analysis protocol: TRBV/TRBJ rearrangement plots, CDR3 size and DJ length profiles, and Simpson's diversity index were used to evaluate the repertoires. The most abundant DNA sequence in the deep sequencing data was taken as the immunodominant clone. CDR3 amino acid sequences were checked for sharing across subjects and were also compared against the VDJdb database and published repertoires. TCRdb ran its own pipeline on the public reads, namely fastp trimming at Q25 and MiXCR clone calling, and kept in-frame beta chains. Here each entry gathers all rows of one CDR3 protein and keeps the most common genes and DNA. These V and J calls originate from TCRdb's pipeline instead of the authors' own analysis. This sample comprises approximately 200,000 distinct CDR3 sequences, almost 50% of them detected only once. The top ten clones comprise 20% of the sample.

The sequenced sample consisted of sorted CD4+, CD8+, or CD8+CD57+ T cells (not recorded which) from PBMCs. The sequence came from a human donor with aplastic anemia.

The CDR3 has the sequence CATSPGGGAQETEYF. In nucleotides, the sequence is TGTGCCACCAGTCCCGGGGGAGGGGCCCAAGAGACCGAGTACTTC. In this chain, TRBV15 is recombined with TRBJ2-5, with 7 bases in between that match TRBD2. The cysteine opens and the phenylalanine closes a CDR3 of 15 amino acids. This entry keeps only the CDR3 DNA: 45 bases, framed from base 1. CDR1 LNHNV and CDR2 YYDKDF are derived from the germline V gene (reference sequence).